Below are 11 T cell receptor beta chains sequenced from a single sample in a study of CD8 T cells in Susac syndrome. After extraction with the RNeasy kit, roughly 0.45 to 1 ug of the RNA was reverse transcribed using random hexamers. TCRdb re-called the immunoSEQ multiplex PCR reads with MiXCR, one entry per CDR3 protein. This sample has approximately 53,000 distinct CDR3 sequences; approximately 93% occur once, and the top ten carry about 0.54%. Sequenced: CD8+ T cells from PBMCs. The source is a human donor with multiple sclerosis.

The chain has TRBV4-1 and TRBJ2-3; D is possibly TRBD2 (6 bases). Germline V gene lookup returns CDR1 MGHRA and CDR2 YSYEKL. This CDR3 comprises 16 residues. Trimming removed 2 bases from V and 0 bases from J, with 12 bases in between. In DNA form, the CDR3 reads TGCGCCAGCAGCCAAAGAACGGGGGTGAGCACAGATACGCAGTATTTT. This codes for CASSQRTGVSTDTQYF.

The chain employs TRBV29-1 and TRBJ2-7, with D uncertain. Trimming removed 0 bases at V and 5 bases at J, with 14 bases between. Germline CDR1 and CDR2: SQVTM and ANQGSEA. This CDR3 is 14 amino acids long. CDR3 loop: CSVEDPYRRDEQYF. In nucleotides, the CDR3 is TGCAGCGTTGAAGACCCGTATCGTCGGGACGAGCAGTACTTC.

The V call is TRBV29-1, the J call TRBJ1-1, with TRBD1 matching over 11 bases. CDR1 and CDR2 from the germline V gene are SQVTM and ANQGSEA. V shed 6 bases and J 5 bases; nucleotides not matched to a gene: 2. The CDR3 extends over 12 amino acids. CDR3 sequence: CSVGTGGTEAFF. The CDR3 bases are TGCAGCGTGGGGACAGGGGGAACTGAAGCTTTCTTT.

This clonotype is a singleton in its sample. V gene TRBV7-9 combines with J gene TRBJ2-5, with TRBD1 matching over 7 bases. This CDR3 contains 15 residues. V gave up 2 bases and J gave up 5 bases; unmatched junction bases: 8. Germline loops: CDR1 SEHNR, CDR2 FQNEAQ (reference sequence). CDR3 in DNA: TGTGCCAGCAGCTTAACGACATCAGGGGGTGAGACCCAGTACTTC. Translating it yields CASSLTTSGGETQYF.

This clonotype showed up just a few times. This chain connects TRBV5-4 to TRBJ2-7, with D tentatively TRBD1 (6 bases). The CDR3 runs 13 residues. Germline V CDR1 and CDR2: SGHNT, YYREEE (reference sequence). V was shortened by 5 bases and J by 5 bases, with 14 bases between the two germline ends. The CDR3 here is CASSYPQGDEQYF. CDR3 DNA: TGTGCCAGCAGTTATCCACAGGGAGACGAGCAGTACTTC. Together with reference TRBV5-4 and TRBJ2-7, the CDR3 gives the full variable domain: ETGVTQSPTHLIKTRGQQVTLRCSSQSGHNTVSWYQQALGQGPQFIFQYYREEENGRGNFPPRFSGLQFPNYSSELNVNALELDDSALYLCASSYPQGDEQYFGPGTRLTVT.

CDR3 bases: TGTGCCAGCGGCCAACTAGCGGGGGGGCCCTATACGCAGTATTTT. Translated, it gives CASGQLAGGPYTQYF. The chain combines TRBV7-3 with TRBJ2-3; TRBD2 matches 13 bases. In germline, CDR1 is SGHTA, CDR2 FQGTGA. The CDR3 consists of 15 residues. Trimming took 8 bases from V and 7 from J; bases not matched to a gene: 9.

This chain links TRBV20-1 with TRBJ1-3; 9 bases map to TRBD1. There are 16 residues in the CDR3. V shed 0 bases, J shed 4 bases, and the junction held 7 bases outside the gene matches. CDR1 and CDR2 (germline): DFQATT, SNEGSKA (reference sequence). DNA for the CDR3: TGCAGTGCTAGAGATGGAGGACAGGGGATAGGAAACACCATATATTTT. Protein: CSARDGGQGIGNTIYF.

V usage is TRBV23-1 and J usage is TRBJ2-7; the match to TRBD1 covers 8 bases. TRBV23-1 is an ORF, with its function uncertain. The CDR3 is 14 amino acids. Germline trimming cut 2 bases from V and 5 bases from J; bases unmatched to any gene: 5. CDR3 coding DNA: TGCGCCAGCAGTCAAGGGGACAGGAGCGACGAGCAGTACTTC. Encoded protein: CASSQGDRSDEQYF.

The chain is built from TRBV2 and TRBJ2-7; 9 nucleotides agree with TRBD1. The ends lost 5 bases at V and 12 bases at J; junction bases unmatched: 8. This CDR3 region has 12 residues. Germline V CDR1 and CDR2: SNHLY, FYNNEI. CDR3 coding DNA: TGTGCCAGCAGTCCAACAGGGGGCAGGTGGTACTTC. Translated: CASSPTGGRWYF.

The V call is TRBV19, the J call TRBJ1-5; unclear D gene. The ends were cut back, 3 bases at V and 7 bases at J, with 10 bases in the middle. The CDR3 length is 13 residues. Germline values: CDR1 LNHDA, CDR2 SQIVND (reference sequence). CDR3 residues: CASSISQRQPQHF. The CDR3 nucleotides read TGTGCCAGTAGTATCTCCCAACGCCAGCCCCAGCATTTT. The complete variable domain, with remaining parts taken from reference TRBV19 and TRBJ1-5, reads DGGITQSPKYLFRKEGQNVTLSCEQNLNHDAMYWYRQDPGQGLRLIYYSQIVNDFQKGDIAEGYSVSREKKESFPLTVTSAQKNPTAFYLCASSISQRQPQHFGDGTRLSIL.

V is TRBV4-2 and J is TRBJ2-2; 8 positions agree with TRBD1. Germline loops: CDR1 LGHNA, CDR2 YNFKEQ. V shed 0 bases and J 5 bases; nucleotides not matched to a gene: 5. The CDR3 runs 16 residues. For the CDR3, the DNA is TGTGCCAGCAGCCAAGAGGGCAGGGGGCCTACCGGGGAGCTGTTTTTT. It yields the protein CASSQEGRGPTGELFF.